This T cell receptor (beta chain) was sequenced for a study of T cell repertoires in cytomegalovirus infection. On the study more broadly: A matching HLA type, together with CMV infection, was signaled by public TCR beta signatures.

Looked up from germline, CDR1 is LNHDA and CDR2 is SQIVND (reference sequence). After removal of 1 base from V and 3 bases from J, the junction contained 6 bases not matched to a gene. The CDR3 is 15 amino acids. On this clonotype itself: The antigen is not known.

TCRdb called the reads again in MiXCR, with one record for every CDR3 protein. Of about 69,000 distinct CDR3 sequences in the sample, approximately 30% were seen once. Whole-study results and caveats: The ex vivo response showed dominance by HLA-C-restricted CMV-specific TCR beta clonotypes.

The sequencing here drew on CD8+ T cells from cultured PBMCs, taken from culture after CMV antigen stimulation. This TCR derives from a human donor in good health (CMV status not recorded). Some clones in this sample may be carry-over from other donors' samples. The V call is TRBV19, the J call TRBJ2-7, with 7 bases matching TRBD1. The CDR3 nucleotides read TGTGCCAGTAGTATAGGACAGGGTGGGGGCTACGAGCAGTACTTC. Its translation: CASSIGQGGGYEQYF. The full variable domain, rest sourced from reference TRBV19 and TRBJ2-7, is DGGITQSPKYLFRKEGQNVTLSCEQNLNHDAMYWYRQDPGQGLRLIYYSQIVNDFQKGDIAEGYSVSREKKESFPLTVTSAQKNPTAFYLCASSIGQGGGYEQYFGPGTRLTVT.